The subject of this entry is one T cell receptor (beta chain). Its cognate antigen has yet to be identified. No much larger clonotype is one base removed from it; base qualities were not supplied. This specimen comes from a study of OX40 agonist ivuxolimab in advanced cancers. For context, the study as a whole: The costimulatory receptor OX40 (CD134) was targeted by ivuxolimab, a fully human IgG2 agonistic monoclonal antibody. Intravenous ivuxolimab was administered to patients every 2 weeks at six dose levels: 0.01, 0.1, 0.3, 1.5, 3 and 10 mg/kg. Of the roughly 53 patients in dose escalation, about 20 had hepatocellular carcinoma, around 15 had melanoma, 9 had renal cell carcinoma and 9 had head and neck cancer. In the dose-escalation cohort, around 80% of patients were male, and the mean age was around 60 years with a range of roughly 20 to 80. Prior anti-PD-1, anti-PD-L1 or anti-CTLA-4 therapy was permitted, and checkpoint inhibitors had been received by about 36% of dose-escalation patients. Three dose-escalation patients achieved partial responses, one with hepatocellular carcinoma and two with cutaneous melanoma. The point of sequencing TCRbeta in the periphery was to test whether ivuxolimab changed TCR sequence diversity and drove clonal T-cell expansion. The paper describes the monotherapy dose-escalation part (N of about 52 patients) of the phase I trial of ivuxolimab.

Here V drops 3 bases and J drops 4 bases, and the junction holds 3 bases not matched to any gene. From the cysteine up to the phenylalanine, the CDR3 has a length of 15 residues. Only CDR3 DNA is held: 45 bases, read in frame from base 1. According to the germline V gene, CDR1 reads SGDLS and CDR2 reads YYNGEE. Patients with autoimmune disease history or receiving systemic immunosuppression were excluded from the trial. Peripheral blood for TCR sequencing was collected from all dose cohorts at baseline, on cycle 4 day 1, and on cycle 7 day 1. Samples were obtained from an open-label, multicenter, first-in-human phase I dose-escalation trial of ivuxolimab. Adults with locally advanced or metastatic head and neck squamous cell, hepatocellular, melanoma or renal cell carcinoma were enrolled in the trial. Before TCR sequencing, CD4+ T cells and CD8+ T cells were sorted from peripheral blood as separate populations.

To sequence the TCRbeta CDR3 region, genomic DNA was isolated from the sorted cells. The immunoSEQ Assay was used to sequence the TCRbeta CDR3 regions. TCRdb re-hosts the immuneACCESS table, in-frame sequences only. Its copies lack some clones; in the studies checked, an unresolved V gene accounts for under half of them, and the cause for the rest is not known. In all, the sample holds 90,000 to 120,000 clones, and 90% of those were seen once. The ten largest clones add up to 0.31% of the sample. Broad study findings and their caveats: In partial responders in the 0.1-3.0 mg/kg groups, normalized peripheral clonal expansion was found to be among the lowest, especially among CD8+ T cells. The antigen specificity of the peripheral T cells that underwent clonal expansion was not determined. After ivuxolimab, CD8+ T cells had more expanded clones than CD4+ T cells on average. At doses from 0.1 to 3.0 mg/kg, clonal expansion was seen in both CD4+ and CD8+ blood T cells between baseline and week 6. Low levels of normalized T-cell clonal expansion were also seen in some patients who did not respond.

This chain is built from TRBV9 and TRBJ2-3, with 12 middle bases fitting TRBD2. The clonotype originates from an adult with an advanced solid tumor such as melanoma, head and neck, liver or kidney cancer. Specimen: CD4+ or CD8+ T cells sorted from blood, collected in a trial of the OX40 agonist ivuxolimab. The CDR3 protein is CASSGRLAGADTQYF. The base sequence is TGTGCCAGCAGCGGAAGACTAGCGGGAGCAGATACGCAGTATTTT.